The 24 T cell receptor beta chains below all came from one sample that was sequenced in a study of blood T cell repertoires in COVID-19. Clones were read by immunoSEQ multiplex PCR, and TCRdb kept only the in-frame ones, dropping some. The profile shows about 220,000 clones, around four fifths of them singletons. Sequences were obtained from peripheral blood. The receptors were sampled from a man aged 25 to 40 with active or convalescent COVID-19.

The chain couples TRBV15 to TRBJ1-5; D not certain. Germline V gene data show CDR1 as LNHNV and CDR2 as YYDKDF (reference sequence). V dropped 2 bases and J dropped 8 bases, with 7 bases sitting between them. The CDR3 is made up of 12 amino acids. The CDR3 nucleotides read TGTGCCACCAGCAGATCTAGTGAGCCCCAGCATTTT. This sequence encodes CATSRSSEPQHF. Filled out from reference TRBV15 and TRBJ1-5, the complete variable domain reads DAMVIQNPRYQVTQFGKPVTLSCSQTLNHNVMYWYQQKSSQAPKLLFHYYDKDFNNEADTPDNFQSRRPNTSFCFLDIRSPGLGDTAMYLCATSRSSEPQHFGDGTRLSIL.

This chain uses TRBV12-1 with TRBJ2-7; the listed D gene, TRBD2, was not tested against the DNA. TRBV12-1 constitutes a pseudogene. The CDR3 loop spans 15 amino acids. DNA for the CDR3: TGTGCCACGGGACTAGCGGAGCGGAGCTCCTACGAGCAGTACTTC. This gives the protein CATGLAERSSYEQYF.

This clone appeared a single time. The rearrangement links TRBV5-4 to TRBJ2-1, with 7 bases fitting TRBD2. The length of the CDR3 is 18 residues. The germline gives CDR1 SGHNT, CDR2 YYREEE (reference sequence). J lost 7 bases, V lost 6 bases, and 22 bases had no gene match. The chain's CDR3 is CASTRSGLFAYSENEQFF. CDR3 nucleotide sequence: TGTGCCAGCACCCGGTCGGGACTATTCGCCTACAGTGAGAATGAGCAGTTCTTC.

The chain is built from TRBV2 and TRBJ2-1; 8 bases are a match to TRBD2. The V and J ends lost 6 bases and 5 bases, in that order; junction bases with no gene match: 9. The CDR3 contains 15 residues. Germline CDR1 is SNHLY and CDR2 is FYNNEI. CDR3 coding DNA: TGTGCCAGCAGAGGCGTCGGGAGGGCGGACAATGAGCAGTTCTTC. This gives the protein CASRGVGRADNEQFF.

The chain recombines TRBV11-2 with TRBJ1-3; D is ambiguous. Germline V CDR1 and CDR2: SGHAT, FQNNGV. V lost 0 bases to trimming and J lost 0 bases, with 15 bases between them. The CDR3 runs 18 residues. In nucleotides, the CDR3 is TGTGCCAGCAGCTTAGATAGCCCCGGCGGGCCCTCTGGAAACACCATATATTTT. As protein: CASSLDSPGGPSGNTIYF.

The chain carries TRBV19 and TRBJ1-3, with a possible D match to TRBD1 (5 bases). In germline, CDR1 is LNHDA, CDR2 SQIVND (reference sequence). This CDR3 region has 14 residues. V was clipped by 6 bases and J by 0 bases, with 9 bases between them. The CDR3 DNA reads TGTGCCAGTAGCAGACAGAGCTCTGGAAACACCATATATTTT. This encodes CASSRQSSGNTIYF.

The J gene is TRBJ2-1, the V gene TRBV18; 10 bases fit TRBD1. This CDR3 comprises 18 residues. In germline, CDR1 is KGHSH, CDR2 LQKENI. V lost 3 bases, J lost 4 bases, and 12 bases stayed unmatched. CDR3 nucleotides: TGTGCCAGCTCACCCCGCCAACCGGGACAGGGGTTATACAATGAGCAGTTCTTC. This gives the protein CASSPRQPGQGLYNEQFF.

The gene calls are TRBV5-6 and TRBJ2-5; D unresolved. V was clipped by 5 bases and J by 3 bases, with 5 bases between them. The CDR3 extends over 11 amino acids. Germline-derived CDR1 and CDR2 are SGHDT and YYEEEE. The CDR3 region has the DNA TGTGCCAGCAGTCAAAAAGAGACCCAGTACTTC. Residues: CASSQKETQYF.

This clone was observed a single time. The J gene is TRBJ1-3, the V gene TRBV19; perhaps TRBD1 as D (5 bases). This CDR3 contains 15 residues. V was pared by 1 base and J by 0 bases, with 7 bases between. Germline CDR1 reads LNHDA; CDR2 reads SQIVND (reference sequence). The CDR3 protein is CASSIAGGSGNTIYF. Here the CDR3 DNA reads TGTGCCAGTAGTATAGCCGGGGGCTCTGGAAACACCATATATTTT.

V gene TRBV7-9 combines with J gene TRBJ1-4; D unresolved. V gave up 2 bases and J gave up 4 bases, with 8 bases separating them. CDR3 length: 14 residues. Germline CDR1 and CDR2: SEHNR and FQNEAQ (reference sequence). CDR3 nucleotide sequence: TGTGCCAGCAGCTTACGACTGGATAATGAAAAACTGTTTTTT. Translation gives CASSLRLDNEKLFF.

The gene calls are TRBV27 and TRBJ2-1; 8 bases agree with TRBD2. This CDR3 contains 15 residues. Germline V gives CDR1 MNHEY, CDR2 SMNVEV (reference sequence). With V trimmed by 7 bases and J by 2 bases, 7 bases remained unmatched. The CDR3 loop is CASMPSGSPYNEQFF. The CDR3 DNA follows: TGTGCCAGCATGCCAAGCGGGAGTCCCTACAATGAGCAGTTCTTC.

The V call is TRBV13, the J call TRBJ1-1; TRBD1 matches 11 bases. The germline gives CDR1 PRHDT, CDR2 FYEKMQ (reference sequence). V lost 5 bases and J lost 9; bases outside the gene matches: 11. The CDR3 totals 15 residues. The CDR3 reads CASSPGGQGDSKAFF. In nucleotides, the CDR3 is TGTGCCAGCAGCCCAGGGGGACAGGGGGACTCTAAAGCTTTCTTT. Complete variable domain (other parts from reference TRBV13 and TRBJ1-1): AAGVIQSPRHLIKEKRETATLKCYPIPRHDTVYWYQQGPGQDPQFLISFYEKMQSDKGSIPDRFSAQQFSDYHSELNMSSLELGDSALYFCASSPGGQGDSKAFFGQGTRLTVV.

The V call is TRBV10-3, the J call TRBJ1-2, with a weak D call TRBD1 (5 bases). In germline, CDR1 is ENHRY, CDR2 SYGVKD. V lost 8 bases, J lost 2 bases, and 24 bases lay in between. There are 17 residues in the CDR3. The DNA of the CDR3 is TGTGCCATCTCACCTCGGCCAGGGATGTATAGCAACTATGGCTACACCTTC. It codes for CAISPRPGMYSNYGYTF.

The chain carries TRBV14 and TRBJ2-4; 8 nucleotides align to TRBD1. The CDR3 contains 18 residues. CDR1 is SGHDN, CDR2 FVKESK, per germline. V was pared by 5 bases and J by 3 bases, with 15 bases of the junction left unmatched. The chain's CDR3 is CASSIHLTRGPGKNIQYF. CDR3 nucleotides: TGTGCCAGCAGCATCCATCTAACCAGGGGGCCTGGCAAAAACATTCAGTACTTC.

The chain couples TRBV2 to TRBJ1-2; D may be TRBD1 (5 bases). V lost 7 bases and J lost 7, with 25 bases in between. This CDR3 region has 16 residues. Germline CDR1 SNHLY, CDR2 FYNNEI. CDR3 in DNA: TGTGCCAGCAACCTCGGCAGGGAGGGAACTGATGGTGGCTACACCTTC. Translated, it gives CASNLGREGTDGGYTF.

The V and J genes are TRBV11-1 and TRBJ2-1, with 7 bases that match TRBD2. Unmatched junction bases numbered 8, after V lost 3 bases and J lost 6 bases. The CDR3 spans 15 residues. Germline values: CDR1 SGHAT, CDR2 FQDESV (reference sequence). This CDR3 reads CASSFTSAPGNEQFF. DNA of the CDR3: TGTGCCAGCAGCTTCACTAGCGCCCCAGGCAATGAGCAGTTCTTC.

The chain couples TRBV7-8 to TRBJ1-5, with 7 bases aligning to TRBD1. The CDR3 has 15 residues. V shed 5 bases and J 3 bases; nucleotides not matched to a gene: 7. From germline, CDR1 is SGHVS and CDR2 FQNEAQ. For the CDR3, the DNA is TGTGCCAGCAGCCAACAGACAGGGTACAATCAGCCCCAGCATTTT. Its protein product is CASSQQTGYNQPQHF.

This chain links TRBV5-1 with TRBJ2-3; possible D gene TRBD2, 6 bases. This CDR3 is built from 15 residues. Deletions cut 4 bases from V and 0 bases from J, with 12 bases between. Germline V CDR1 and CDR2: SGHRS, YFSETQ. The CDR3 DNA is TGCGCCAGCAGCACCGCAGCGGGTAGCACAGATACGCAGTATTTT. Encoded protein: CASSTAAGSTDTQYF.

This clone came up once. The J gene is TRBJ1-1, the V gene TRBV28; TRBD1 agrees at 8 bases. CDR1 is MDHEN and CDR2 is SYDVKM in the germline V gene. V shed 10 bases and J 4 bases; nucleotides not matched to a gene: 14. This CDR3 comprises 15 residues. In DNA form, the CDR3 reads TGTGCCATCCGGGCAGGGGGCGCGGGGAGCACTGAAGCTTTCTTT. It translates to CAIRAGGAGSTEAFF.

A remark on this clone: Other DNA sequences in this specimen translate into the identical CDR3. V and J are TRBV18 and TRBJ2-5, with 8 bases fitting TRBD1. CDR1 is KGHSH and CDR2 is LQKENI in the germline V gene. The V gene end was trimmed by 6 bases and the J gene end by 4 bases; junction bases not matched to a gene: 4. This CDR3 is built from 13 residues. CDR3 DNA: TGTGCCAGCTCCCCCGGGACAGGAGAGACCCAGTACTTC. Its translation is CASSPGTGETQYF.

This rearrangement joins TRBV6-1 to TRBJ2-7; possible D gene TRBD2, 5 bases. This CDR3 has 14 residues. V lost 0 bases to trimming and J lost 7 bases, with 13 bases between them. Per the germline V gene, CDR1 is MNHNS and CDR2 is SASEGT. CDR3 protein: CASSEAGRRREQYF. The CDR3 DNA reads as TGTGCCAGCAGTGAAGCTGGGCGGAGGAGGGAGCAGTACTTC.

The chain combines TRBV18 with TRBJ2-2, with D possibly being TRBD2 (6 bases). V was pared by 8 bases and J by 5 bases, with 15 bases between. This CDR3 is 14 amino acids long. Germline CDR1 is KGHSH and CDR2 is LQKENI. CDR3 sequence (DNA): TGTGCCAGCGATCCGGGACTCGTTACCGGGGAGCTGTTTTTT. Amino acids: CASDPGLVTGELFF. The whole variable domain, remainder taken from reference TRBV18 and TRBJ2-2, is NAGVMQNPRHLVRRRGQEARLRCSPMKGHSHVYWYRQLPEEGLKFMVYLQKENIIDESGMPKERFSAEFPKEGPSILRIQQVVRGDSAAYFCASDPGLVTGELFFGEGSRLTVL.

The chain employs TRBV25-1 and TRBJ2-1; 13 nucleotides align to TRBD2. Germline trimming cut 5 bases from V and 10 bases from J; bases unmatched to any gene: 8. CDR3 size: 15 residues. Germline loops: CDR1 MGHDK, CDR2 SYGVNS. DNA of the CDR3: TGTGCCAGCAGTCTTCCCGGGACTAGCGGGAAGGAGCAGTTCTTC. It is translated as CASSLPGTSGKEQFF.

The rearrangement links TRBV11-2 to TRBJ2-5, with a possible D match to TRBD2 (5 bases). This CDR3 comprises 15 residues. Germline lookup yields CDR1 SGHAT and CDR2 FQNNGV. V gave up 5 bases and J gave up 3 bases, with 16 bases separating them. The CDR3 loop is CASSPRGWSEETQYF. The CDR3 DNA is TGTGCCAGCAGCCCCCGGGGATGGTCGGAAGAGACCCAGTACTTC.